Listed below are T cell receptor beta chains from one sample, sequenced in a study of beta chain features in type 1 diabetes. Profiled with immunoSEQ multiplex PCR; TCRdb holds only in-frame clones, not every one. The sample shows almost 350,000 clones, roughly a fifth of them seen only once. The material sequenced was naive CD4+ T cells from blood. The receptors were sampled from a woman aged 18 to 35 in good health. Each CDR3 is given with its conserved first and last residue. Fields, in order: D gene, J gene, V gene, clone size, CDR3 DNA, CDR3 protein. D genes are given only for firm matches. The listing skips clone size in some rows; elsewhere it reads once, few, many or a size class.

- | TRBJ2-7 | TRBV7-2 | few | TGTGCCAGCAGCCCGTACAGGGAATACGAGCAGTACTTC | CASSPYREYEQYF
- | TRBJ2-7 | TRBV19 | few | TGTGCCAGTAGTAGAGGCCTCGTGGGGAGCGACGAGCAGTACTTC | CASSRGLVGSDEQYF
TRBD2 | TRBJ2-7 | TRBV14 | - | TGTGCCAGCAGCCCGGGACTAGCAGGCTACGAGCAGTACTTC | CASSPGLAGYEQYF
- | TRBJ2-5 | TRBV5-1 | few | TGCGCCAGCAGCTCCTACGGGGTAGGAGAGACCCAGTACTTC | CASSSYGVGETQYF
- | TRBJ2-7 | TRBV27 | few | TGTGCCAGCAGTTTACAGGGGAACTACGAGCAGTACTTC | CASSLQGNYEQYF
TRBD2 | TRBJ2-3 | TRBV5-1 | few | TGCGCCAGCAGCTTTTCCCCGGCCCGGGAGGTTGGCACAGATACGCAGTATTTT | CASSFSPAREVGTDTQYF
TRBD1 | TRBJ1-1 | TRBV2 | - | TGTGCCAGCACCGGGACAGGGGAGGGTGAAGCTTTCTTT | CASTGTGEGEAFF
- | TRBJ2-7 | TRBV5-6 | - | TGTGCCAGCAGCTTCGAGGACATTCCCTACGAGCAGTACTTC | CASSFEDIPYEQYF
- | TRBJ2-5 | TRBV5-6 | once | TGTGCCAGCAGCCGCTCGTGGGGGGGCGGGTCCCAGTACTTC | CASSRSWGGGSQYF
- | TRBJ1-2 | TRBV30 | - | TGTGCCTGGAACCGGGACACCAGGTACACCTTC | CAWNRDTRYTF
TRBD1 | TRBJ1-1 | TRBV30 | - | TGTGCCTGGAGTGCGGGACAGGGAGGAACTTTCTTT | CAWSAGQGGTFF
- | TRBJ2-7 | TRBV5-1 | - | TGCGCCAGCAGCAAGGGGTCTAACTACGAGCAGTACTTC | CASSKGSNYEQYF
TRBD1 | TRBJ2-3 | TRBV29-1 | - | TGCAGCGTCGAGACAGGGGGCACAGATACGCAGTATTTT | CSVETGGTDTQYF